This is a list of T cell receptor beta chains from one sample in a study of lymphopenia after photon versus proton radiotherapy. Sequencing was performed with immunoSEQ multiplex PCR; in TCRdb, only in-frame clones are kept and a portion is missing. The sample lists some 42,000 clones, under 85% occurring once. The sample here was peripheral blood, taken from a patient treated with proton-based radiotherapy. The receptors derive from a woman aged 70-85 years with pancreatic cancer. CDR3s include the opening cysteine and the closing phenylalanine or tryptophan. The D gene is left open where the match is weak. A clone size is listed for some rows: how often the clone was seen (once, few, many), or a class if it is expanded.

-	-	TRBV18	TRBJ1-2	CASSPGQLYGYTF	TGTGCCAGCTCACCAGGACAGCTCTATGGCTACACCTTC
-	-	TRBV5-1	TRBJ1-1	CASSLGPEAMNTEAFF	TGCGCCAGCAGCTTGGGACCAGAAGCAATGAACACTGAAGCTTTCTTT
-	TRBD1	TRBV27	TRBJ2-7	CASRRTGIYEQYF	TGTGCCAGCAGGAGGACAGGTATATACGAGCAGTACTTC
-	TRBD2	TRBV5-1	TRBJ2-7	CASSAGGAEAYEQYF	TGCGCCAGCAGCGCGGGGGGGGCCGAGGCCTACGAGCAGTACTTC
-	-	TRBV28	TRBJ2-7	CASSLPGGGGTGYLGEQYF	TGTGCCAGCAGTCTCCCAGGGGGAGGGGGAACGGGTTACCTGGGGGAGCAGTACTTC
medium-sized	-	TRBV5-8	TRBJ2-7	CASIAGLREQYF	TGTGCCAGCATCGCAGGCTTGAGGGAGCAGTACTTC
once	TRBD1	TRBV5-6	TRBJ2-7	CASSWAGTGFYEQYF	TGTGCCAGCAGCTGGGCGGGGACAGGGTTCTACGAGCAGTACTTC
-	-	TRBV30	TRBJ1-1	CSTRQLAEAFF	TGTTCTACCCGACAGCTTGCTGAAGCTTTCTTT
once	-	TRBV15	TRBJ2-7	CATRRDGGMGEQYF	TGTGCCACCCGCCGCGATGGGGGGATGGGCGAGCAGTACTTC
-	-	TRBV7-2	TRBJ1-1	CASSLIRGTEAFF	TGTGCCAGCAGCTTAATCAGGGGAACTGAAGCTTTCTTT
-	-	TRBV11-3	TRBJ2-7	CASSLAVNYEQYF	TGTGCCAGCAGCTTAGCGGTCAACTACGAGCAGTACTTC
-	TRBD2	TRBV4-3	TRBJ2-1	CASSQEGTSGRAYYNEQFF	TGCGCCAGCAGCCAAGAAGGGACTAGCGGGAGGGCCTATTACAATGAGCAGTTCTTC
-	-	TRBV28	TRBJ2-7	CASSPDGAGEQYF	TGTGCCAGCAGTCCCGATGGGGCGGGGGAGCAGTACTTC
-	-	TRBV7-6	TRBJ1-3	CASSRNAVSGNTIYF	TGTGCCAGCAGCCGCAATGCCGTCTCTGGAAACACCATATATTTT
-	TRBD1	TRBV18	TRBJ2-3	CASSRRDRGKLDTQYF	TGTGCCAGCTCGCGAAGGGACAGGGGAAAATTAGATACGCAGTATTTT
-	-	TRBV14	TRBJ2-2	CASSPGTGTSNTGELFF	TGTGCCAGCAGTCCCGGGACTGGGACTTCGAACACCGGGGAGCTGTTTTTT